This is a list of T cell receptor beta chains from one sample in a study of monozygotic twins with inflammatory bowel disease. Using the 5' RACE reads, TCRdb records one entry per CDR3 protein without DNA. The sample holds hundreds of thousands of distinct CDR3 sequences. The sequenced sample consisted of blood. The receptors were gathered from a human donor with ulcerative colitis or Crohn's disease, or a healthy co-twin of an affected twin (not recorded which). The CDR3 runs from the conserved cysteine through the conserved F or W.

V gene,J gene,CDR3 protein
TRBV5-4,TRBJ2-3,CASSLKGTQGDTQYF
TRBV12-3/TRBV12-4,TRBJ1-1,CASSLRAGHTEAFF
TRBV28,TRBJ1-1,CASSILFGGAQTEAFF
TRBV14,TRBJ2-1,CASSHAGLAGGYEQFF
TRBV7-8,TRBJ1-1,CASSSAGQLNTEAFF
TRBV6-1,TRBJ2-7,CASSPGGLDAYEQYF
TRBV7-2,TRBJ2-7,CASRTSTEQYF
TRBV5-1,TRBJ2-5,CASSTWTGKVGETQYF
TRBV7-2,TRBJ1-5,CASSFSNQPQHF
TRBV5-1,TRBJ1-1,CASSFSQGRAEAFF
TRBV6-2/TRBV6-3,TRBJ1-2,CAASPDKGRPNYGYTF
TRBV5-1,TRBJ2-7,CASSPGQATTLPSYEQYF
TRBV6-2/TRBV6-3,TRBJ1-1,CASTPHGNTEAFF
TRBV5-1,TRBJ2-2,CASSLGQGFGGELFF
TRBV30,TRBJ2-1,CAWSVQLASLYNEQFF